Listed below are T cell receptor beta chains from one sample, sequenced in a study of T cells after yellow fever vaccination. TCRdb ran MiXCR on the 5' RACE reads and lists one entry per CDR3 protein. The sample holds about 260,000 distinct CDR3 sequences, approximately 12% seen once. The sample consisted of CD4+ T cells sorted from PBMCs, taken 45 days after the yellow fever booster vaccination. The source is a man aged 25-45 years who received the YFV17D yellow fever vaccine. The CDR3 runs from the conserved cysteine through the conserved F or W. The D gene is left open where the match is weak. Where a row states a size, it is once, few, many or the class of an expanded clone; other rows omit it.

V gene	clone size	D gene	J gene	CDR3 protein	CDR3 DNA
TRBV6-5	many	TRBD2	TRBJ2-7	CASSYLASGSYEQYF	TGTGCCAGCAGTTACCTGGCTAGCGGGAGCTACGAGCAGTACTTC
TRBV5-1	few	TRBD1	TRBJ2-7	CASSTGQGYEQYF	TGCGCCAGCAGCACCGGACAGGGCTACGAGCAGTACTTC
TRBV20-1	few	TRBD1	TRBJ1-1	CSARDSGQGAVEAFF	TGCAGTGCTAGAGATTCGGGACAGGGGGCGGTTGAAGCTTTCTTT
TRBV5-1	NA	NA	TRBJ2-7	CASSLAVSAPGPHYEQYF	TGCGCCAGCAGCTTGGCCGTATCGGCTCCGGGTCCCCACTACGAGCAGTACTTC
TRBV20-1	NA	NA	TRBJ2-3	CSARARGDTQYF	TGCAGTGCTAGAGCTAGAGGAGATACGCAGTATTTT
TRBV12-3/TRBV12-4	NA	TRBD2	TRBJ2-1	CASSPRGGLAVEQFF	TGTGCCAGCAGTCCCAGGGGGGGACTAGCAGTTGAGCAGTTCTTC
TRBV28	few	NA	TRBJ2-3	CASSFPGPRTDTQYF	TGTGCCAGCAGTTTCCCGGGACCACGCACAGATACGCAGTATTTT
TRBV11-2	once	NA	TRBJ2-2	CASRRAGELFF	TGTGCCAGCCGGCGCGCCGGGGAGCTGTTTTTT
TRBV5-1	NA	NA	TRBJ1-4	CASSFTGEKLFF	TGCGCCAGCAGCTTTACTGGGGAAAAACTGTTTTTT
TRBV4-3	NA	NA	TRBJ2-2	CASSQDSGLPGELFF	TGCGCCAGCAGCCAAGATTCCGGTCTTCCCGGGGAGCTGTTTTTT
TRBV9	NA	TRBD2	TRBJ2-2	CASSPHNALAGGTGELFF	TGTGCCAGCAGCCCTCATAATGCCCTAGCGGGAGGAACCGGGGAGCTGTTTTTT
TRBV24-1	NA	NA	TRBJ1-2	CATSDPVIGGYTF	TGTGCCACCAGTGATCCTGTCATTGGGGGCTACACCTTC
TRBV9	NA	NA	TRBJ2-3	CASSVLALTDTQYF	TGTGCCAGCAGCGTATTAGCCCTAACAGATACGCAGTATTTT
TRBV5-1	NA	TRBD1	TRBJ2-7	CASSSSGTGYEQYF	TGCGCCAGCAGCAGCTCCGGGACAGGGTACGAGCAGTACTTC
TRBV5-1	NA	TRBD2	TRBJ2-5	CASSSMTSGQETQYF	TGCGCCAGCAGCTCCATGACTAGCGGTCAAGAGACCCAGTACTTC
TRBV19	few	NA	TRBJ2-1	CASSSGQGPYNEQFF	TGTGCCAGTTCCAGCGGCCAGGGCCCCTACAATGAGCAGTTCTTC
TRBV7-6	NA	TRBD1	TRBJ1-2	CASSSWGRGQGPPRTGYTF	TGTGCCAGCAGCTCGTGGGGGAGGGGACAGGGACCTCCGCGGACTGGCTACACCTTC
TRBV20-1	few	TRBD2	TRBJ2-3	CSAKRLAGAPDTQYF	TGCAGTGCTAAACGACTAGCGGGAGCTCCCGATACGCAGTATTTT
TRBV12-3/TRBV12-4	few	NA	TRBJ2-7	CASSRGGNSGEQYF	TGTGCCAGCAGTCGAGGGGGAAATTCGGGCGAGCAGTACTTC
TRBV24-1	NA	NA	TRBJ1-2	CATSVMVHGYTF	TGTGCCACCAGTGTGATGGTGCATGGCTACACCTTC
TRBV30	few	NA	TRBJ2-2	CAWRADQGTGELFF	TGTGCCTGGAGGGCAGATCAGGGGACCGGGGAGCTGTTTTTT
TRBV4-3	NA	TRBD2	TRBJ2-3	CASSRLAGGPAGTDTQYF	TGCGCCAGCAGCCGACTAGCGGGAGGGCCGGCGGGCACAGATACGCAGTATTTT
TRBV6-2/TRBV6-3	few	NA	TRBJ2-7	CASSSWNEQYF	TGTGCCAGCAGTTCCTGGAACGAGCAGTACTTC
TRBV5-1	NA	NA	TRBJ2-1	CASSPPPSNEQFF	TGCGCCAGCAGCCCCCCCCCCAGCAATGAGCAGTTCTTC
TRBV5-4	NA	TRBD1	TRBJ2-5	CASSLNQGARSETQYF	TGTGCCAGCAGCCTCAACCAGGGGGCCCGATCAGAGACCCAGTACTTC
TRBV7-2	few	NA	TRBJ2-1	CASSRQSGQISYNEQFF	TGTGCCAGCAGCCGACAGTCCGGGCAGATCTCCTACAATGAGCAGTTCTTC
TRBV29-1	few	TRBD2	TRBJ2-3	CSVNPGLAGGGDTQYF	TGCAGCGTCAACCCGGGACTAGCGGGAGGTGGGGATACGCAGTATTTT
TRBV3-1	few	NA	TRBJ2-7	CASSHLRDEQYF	TGTGCCAGCAGCCATCTCAGGGACGAGCAGTACTTC
TRBV5-6	NA	NA	TRBJ2-4	CASSLIGKNIQYF	TGTGCCAGCAGCTTGATCGGAAAAAACATTCAGTACTTC
TRBV5-1	few	TRBD1	TRBJ2-2	CASSLTAGGHTGELFF	TGCGCCAGCAGCTTGACCGCAGGGGGCCACACCGGGGAGCTGTTTTTT
TRBV6-5	few	NA	TRBJ2-7	CASSYSDRSYEQYF	TGTGCCAGCAGTTACTCGGATCGCTCCTACGAGCAGTACTTC
TRBV5-1	few	TRBD2	TRBJ2-7	CASSSGGSNRRYEQYF	TGCGCCAGCAGCTCTGGCGGGAGTAATCGTCGGTACGAGCAGTACTTC
TRBV5-1	few	TRBD2	TRBJ2-3	CASSSVGTSHTDTQYF	TGCGCCAGCAGTTCTGTCGGGACTAGCCACACAGATACGCAGTATTTT
TRBV7-9	many	NA	TRBJ2-1	CASSLGGPAYNEQFF	TGTGCCAGCAGCTTAGGAGGGCCCGCCTACAATGAGCAGTTCTTC
TRBV5-1	few	NA	TRBJ2-1	CASSRGGASSYNEQFF	TGCGCCAGCAGTCGAGGGGGGGCTAGCTCCTACAATGAGCAGTTCTTC
TRBV20-1	NA	NA	TRBJ2-3	CSGTGGLNTDTQYF	TGCAGTGGGACGGGCGGGTTAAACACAGATACGCAGTATTTT
TRBV7-2	few	NA	TRBJ2-7	CASSLMPGSYEQYF	TGTGCCAGCAGCTTGATGCCAGGAAGCTACGAGCAGTACTTC
TRBV18	few	NA	TRBJ2-1	CASSPGLVGIGDEQFF	TGTGCCAGCTCACCGGGACTCGTCGGTATTGGCGATGAGCAGTTCTTC
TRBV29-1	NA	TRBD2	TRBJ2-7	CSVRAGGYEQYF	TGCAGCGTTAGAGCGGGAGGGTACGAGCAGTACTTC
TRBV6-1	NA	NA	TRBJ1-1	CASSRGPGWATGTEAFF	TGTGCCAGCAGTCGGGGACCCGGCTGGGCGACGGGCACTGAAGCTTTCTTT
TRBV5-5	NA	TRBD2	TRBJ2-1	CASSHRTSRLSGEQFF	TGTGCCAGCAGCCACAGGACTAGCAGGTTGTCAGGTGAGCAGTTCTTC
TRBV20-1	NA	TRBD2	TRBJ2-1	CSARGDASGDQFF	TGCAGTGCTAGAGGCGATGCTAGCGGGGATCAGTTCTTC
TRBV5-4	NA	NA	TRBJ2-3	CASSRQPLRNTQYF	TGTGCCAGCAGCCGACAGCCTCTAAGAAATACGCAGTATTTT
TRBV27	many	NA	TRBJ2-2	CASSTTGELFF	TGTGCCAGCAGTACCACCGGGGAGCTGTTTTTT
TRBV20-1	NA	TRBD2	TRBJ2-3	CSARDRGGPPTDTQYF	TGCAGTGCTAGAGATAGGGGAGGGCCGCCCACAGATACGCAGTATTTT
TRBV19	few	NA	TRBJ2-7	CASSIDRFTYEQYF	TGTGCCAGTAGTATAGACCGATTCACCTACGAGCAGTACTTC
TRBV20-1	few	TRBD2	TRBJ2-2	CSASSGTSLAANTGELFF	TGCAGTGCTAGCAGCGGGACGAGTCTTGCGGCGAACACCGGGGAGCTGTTTTTT
TRBV9	few	TRBD2	TRBJ2-7	CASSNAGTRLSF	TGTGCCAGCAGCAATGCCGGGACTAGACTTTCCTTC
TRBV7-2	NA	NA	TRBJ2-7	CASSLAAADLYEQYF	TGTGCCAGCAGCTTAGCCGCGGCGGACCTCTACGAGCAGTACTTC
TRBV5-1	NA	NA	TRBJ2-1	CASSLGQISSYNEQFF	TGCGCCAGCAGCTTGGGGCAGATAAGTTCCTACAATGAGCAGTTCTTC
TRBV5-1	few	NA	TRBJ2-7	CASSRDQAVSYEQYF	TGCGCCAGCAGCCGCGATCAGGCCGTATCCTACGAGCAGTACTTC
TRBV24-1	NA	NA	TRBJ2-7	CATRTRGRSYEQYF	TGTGCCACCAGGACCCGGGGAAGGTCCTACGAGCAGTACTTC
TRBV7-9	NA	NA	TRBJ1-4	CASSSHRSNEKLFF	TGTGCCAGCAGCTCCCATCGTTCTAATGAAAAACTGTTTTTT
TRBV18	many	NA	TRBJ2-1	CASSPLGIEQFF	TGTGCCAGCTCACCGCTAGGTATTGAGCAGTTCTTC
TRBV3-1	NA	TRBD1	TRBJ1-2	CASSRETGGLYGYTF	TGTGCCAGCAGCCGGGAGACAGGGGGCCTCTATGGCTACACCTTC
TRBV12-3/TRBV12-4	NA	TRBD1	TRBJ2-7	CASSQGQGTYF	TGTGCCAGCAGTCAGGGACAGGGAACGTACTTC
TRBV7-2	NA	TRBD1	TRBJ2-1	CASSSHPRDRVHEQFF	TGTGCCAGCAGCTCCCACCCCCGGGACAGGGTCCATGAGCAGTTCTTC
TRBV7-8	NA	NA	TRBJ2-1	CASSFSRPNPYNEQFF	TGTGCCAGCAGCTTTAGTCGGCCGAACCCTTACAATGAGCAGTTCTTC
TRBV5-1	NA	TRBD2	TRBJ2-5	CASSLSRSSGIQETQYF	TGCGCCAGCAGCTTGTCGCGTTCTAGCGGGATCCAAGAGACCCAGTACTTC